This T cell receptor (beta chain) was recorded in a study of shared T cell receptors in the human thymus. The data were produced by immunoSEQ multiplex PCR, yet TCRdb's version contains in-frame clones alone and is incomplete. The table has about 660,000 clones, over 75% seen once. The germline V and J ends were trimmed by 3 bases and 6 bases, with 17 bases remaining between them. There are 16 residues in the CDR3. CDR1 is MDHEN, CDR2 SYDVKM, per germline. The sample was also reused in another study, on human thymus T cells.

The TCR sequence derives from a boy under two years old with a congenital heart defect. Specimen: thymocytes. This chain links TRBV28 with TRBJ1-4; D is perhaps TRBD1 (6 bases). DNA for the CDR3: TGTGCCAGCAGTTTGTGGGGACATGAACTCTATGAAAAACTGTTTTTT. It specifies CASSLWGHELYEKLFF.